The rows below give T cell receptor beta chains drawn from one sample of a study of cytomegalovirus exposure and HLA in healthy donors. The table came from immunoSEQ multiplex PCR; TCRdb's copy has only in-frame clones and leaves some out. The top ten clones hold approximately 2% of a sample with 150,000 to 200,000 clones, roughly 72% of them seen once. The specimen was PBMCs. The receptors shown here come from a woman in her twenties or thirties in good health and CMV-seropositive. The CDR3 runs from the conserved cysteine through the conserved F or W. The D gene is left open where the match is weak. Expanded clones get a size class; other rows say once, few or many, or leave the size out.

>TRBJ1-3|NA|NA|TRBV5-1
TGCGCCAGCAGCTTGGCCCCGTCGGGGGGCCTCTCTGGAAACACCATATATTTT
CASSLAPSGGLSGNTIYF
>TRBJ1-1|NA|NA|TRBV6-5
TGTGCCAGCAGTTCCGCACGGGGGGGGGCTTTCTTT
CASSSARGGAFF
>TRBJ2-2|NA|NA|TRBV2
TGTGCCAGCCACTGGAACACCGGGGAGCTGTTTTTT
CASHWNTGELFF
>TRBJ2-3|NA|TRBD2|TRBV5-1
TGCGCCAGCAGCTCAGGGACTAGCGGGGGGGAAACGCAGTATTTT
CASSSGTSGGETQYF
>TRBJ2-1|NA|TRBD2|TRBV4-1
TGCGCCAGCAGCCGCGCCTCCGAGACTAGCTTTAATGAGCAGTTCTTC
CASSRASETSFNEQFF
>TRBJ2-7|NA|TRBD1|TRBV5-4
TGTGCCAGCAGCCCCCAGGAGTCGGGCAGGGGGCACGAGCAGTACTTC
CASSPQESGRGHEQYF
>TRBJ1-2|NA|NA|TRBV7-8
TGTGCCAGCAGCTTATTTAACGGACAAATTAACTATGGCTACACCTTC
CASSLFNGQINYGYTF
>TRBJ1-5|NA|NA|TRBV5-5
TGTGCCAGCAGCTTGGATACGGGAGACCAGCCCCAGCATTTT
CASSLDTGDQPQHF
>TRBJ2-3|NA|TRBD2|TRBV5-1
TGCGCCAGCAGCCCTTCGGAGCGGGGGGGCCTTGATACGCAGTATTTT
CASSPSERGGLDTQYF
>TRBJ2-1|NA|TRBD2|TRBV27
TGTGCCAGCAGGCCTCTAGCGGAATCAAGGTACAATGAGCAGTTCTTC
CASRPLAESRYNEQFF
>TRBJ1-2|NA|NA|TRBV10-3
TGTGCCATCAGTGAGTCGAGGACAGACTATGGCTACACCTTC
CAISESRTDYGYTF
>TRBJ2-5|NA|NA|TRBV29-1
TGCAGCGCAATCTCGGGAGCAGAGACCCAGTACTTC
CSAISGAETQYF
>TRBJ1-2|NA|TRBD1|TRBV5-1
TGCGCCAGCAGCTTAGCGTCAGGGGGCCATGGCTACACCTTC
CASSLASGGHGYTF
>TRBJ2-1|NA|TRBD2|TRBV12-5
TGTGCTAGTGGTCGTTCTAGCGGGAGGGTGGCCTACAATGAGCAGTTCTTC
CASGRSSGRVAYNEQFF
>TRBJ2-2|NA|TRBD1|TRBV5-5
TGTGCCAGCAGCACGGACAGGGGGCGGACCGGGGAGCTGTTTTTT
CASSTDRGRTGELFF
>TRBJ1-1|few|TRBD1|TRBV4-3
TGCGCCAGCAGCCAGATCGGACAGGGGGCGCGGGCTTTCTTT
CASSQIGQGARAFF
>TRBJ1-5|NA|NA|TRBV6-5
TGTGCCAGCAGTCCAGGCAGGGACAATCAGCCCCAGCATTTT
CASSPGRDNQPQHF
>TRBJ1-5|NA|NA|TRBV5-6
TGTGCCAGCAGCCCCCGCGGTGGTCGAGCCCAGCATTTT
CASSPRGGRAQHF
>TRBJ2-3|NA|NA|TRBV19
TGTGCCAGTAGTCAATCGAGGACAGATACGCAGTATTTT
CASSQSRTDTQYF
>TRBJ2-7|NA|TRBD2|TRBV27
TGTGCCAGCAGTTTCCTCACTAGCGGGGCCGCCTACGAGCAGTACTTC
CASSFLTSGAAYEQYF
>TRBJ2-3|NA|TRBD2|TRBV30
TGTGCCTGGAACCGGGAGGGGACAGATACGCAGTATTTT
CAWNREGTDTQYF
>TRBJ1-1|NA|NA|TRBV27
TGTGCCAGCAGTCTCTACAGGGAGGGGGACACTGAAGCTTTCTTT
CASSLYREGDTEAFF
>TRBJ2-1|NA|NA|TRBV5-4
TGTGCCAGCAGCTTGAACCAGGTCTCCTACAATGAGCAGTTCTTC
CASSLNQVSYNEQFF
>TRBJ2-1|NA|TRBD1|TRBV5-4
TGTGCCAGCAGTTGGACAGGGAACAATGAGCAGTTCTTC
CASSWTGNNEQFF
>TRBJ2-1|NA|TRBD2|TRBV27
TGTGCCAGCAGTCCAGGACTAGCGGGGGCCGAGAGGGGCAATGAGCAGTTCTTC
CASSPGLAGAERGNEQFF
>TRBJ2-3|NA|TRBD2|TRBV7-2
TGTGCCAGCAGCTTAGGACTAGCGGACACAGATACGCAGTATTTT
CASSLGLADTDTQYF
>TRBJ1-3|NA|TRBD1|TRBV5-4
TGTGCCAGCAGCTGGACAGGGGGATCTGGAAACACCATATATTTT
CASSWTGGSGNTIYF
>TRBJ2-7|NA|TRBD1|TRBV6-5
TGTGCCAGCAGAACTGGGGGACAGGGGATCTACGAGCAGTACTTC
CASRTGGQGIYEQYF
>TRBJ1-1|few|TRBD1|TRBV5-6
TGTGCCAGCAGCGGGGGGGACAGGACGAACACTGAAGCTTTCTTT
CASSGGDRTNTEAFF
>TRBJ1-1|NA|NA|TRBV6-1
TGTGCCAGCAGTGAGTCCCGGAGGGCTGAAGCTTTCTTT
CASSESRRAEAFF
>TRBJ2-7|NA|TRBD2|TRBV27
TGTGCCAGCAGTACACGTAGCGGGGGGTGCGAGCAGTACTTC
CASSTRSGGCEQYF
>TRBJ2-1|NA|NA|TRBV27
TGTGCCAGCACGCGGGACAGCTCCTACAATGAGCAGTTCTTC
CASTRDSSYNEQFF
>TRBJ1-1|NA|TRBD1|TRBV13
TGTGCCAGCAGCACGCGGACAGGTCACACTGAAGCTTTCTTT
CASSTRTGHTEAFF
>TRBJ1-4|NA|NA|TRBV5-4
TGTGCCAGCAGCACAGATGCAACTAATGAAAAACTGTTTTTT
CASSTDATNEKLFF
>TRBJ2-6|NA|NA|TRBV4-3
TGCGCCAGCAGCCGAACCACAGGGATCTCTGGGGCCAACGTCCTGACTTTC
CASSRTTGISGANVLTF
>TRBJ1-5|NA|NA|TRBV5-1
TGCGCCAGCAGCTTGGGGCCCCGAGCAGGGGAAAGCCAGCCCCAGCATTTT
CASSLGPRAGESQPQHF
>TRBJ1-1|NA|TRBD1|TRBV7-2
TGTGCCAGCAGGGGACAGGGGAACACTGAAGCTTTCTTT
CASRGQGNTEAFF
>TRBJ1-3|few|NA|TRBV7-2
TGTGCCAGCAGCTTAGACAGCCTCACTGGAAACACCATATATTTT
CASSLDSLTGNTIYF
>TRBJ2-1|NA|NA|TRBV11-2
TGTGCCAGCAGCTTAGGGCTGGGGGCTGGGGAGCAGTTCTTC
CASSLGLGAGEQFF
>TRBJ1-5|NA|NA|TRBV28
TGTGCCAGCAGTTTCACGACTGTCGATCAGCCCCAGCATTTT
CASSFTTVDQPQHF
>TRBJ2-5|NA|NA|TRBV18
TGTGCCAGCTCACCAACCGACGGGGGAGACGAGACCCAGTACTTC
CASSPTDGGDETQYF
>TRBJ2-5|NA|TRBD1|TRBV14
TGTGCCAGCAGCCGGACAGGGCCGGTGCAGACCCAGTACTTC
CASSRTGPVQTQYF
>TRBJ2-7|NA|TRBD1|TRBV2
TGTGCCAGCAGTTTCGACAGGGGTTCAAACGAGCAGTACTTC
CASSFDRGSNEQYF
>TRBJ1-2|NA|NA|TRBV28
TGTGCCAGCAGTGCGCGAAATAACTATGGCTACACCTTC
CASSARNNYGYTF
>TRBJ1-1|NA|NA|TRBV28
TGTGCCAGCAGTTTATGGGCAGGTTACACTGAAGCTTTCTTT
CASSLWAGYTEAFF
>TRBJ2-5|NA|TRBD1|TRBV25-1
TGTGCCAGCAGAGGCCCGGGACCGGGACAGGGGAAAGAGACCCAGTACTTC
CASRGPGPGQGKETQYF
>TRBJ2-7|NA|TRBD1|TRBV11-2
TGTGCCAGCAGCTTCCCTGGGGACAGCTCCTACGAGCAGTACTTC
CASSFPGDSSYEQYF
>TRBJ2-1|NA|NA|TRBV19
TGTGCCAGTACCCCAAAATGGCGGCCCTCCTACAATGAGCAGTTCTTC
CASTPKWRPSYNEQFF
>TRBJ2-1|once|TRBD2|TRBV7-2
TGTGCCAGCAGCTTAGCGGGTAGCGGGAGGGAAGGAGGTGAGCAGTTCTTC
CASSLAGSGREGGEQFF
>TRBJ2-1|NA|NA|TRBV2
TGTGCCAGCAGTGAGGTAGAGCGGGTTTACAATGAGCAGTTCTTC
CASSEVERVYNEQFF
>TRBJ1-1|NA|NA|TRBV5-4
TGTGCCAGCAGCTTGGGAGGACTTAACACTGAAGCTTTCTTT
CASSLGGLNTEAFF
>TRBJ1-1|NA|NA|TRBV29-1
TGCAGCGTTGTCCGGTTAACAGCCTACACTGAAGCTTTCTTT
CSVVRLTAYTEAFF
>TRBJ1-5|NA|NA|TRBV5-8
TGTGCCAGCAGCTTGGCCAGAGGCGGTAGCCAGCATTTT
CASSLARGGSQHF
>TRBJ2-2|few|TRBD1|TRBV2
TGTGCCAGCACCTTGAGAGGACAGGGACTCACCGGGGAGCTGTTTTTT
CASTLRGQGLTGELFF
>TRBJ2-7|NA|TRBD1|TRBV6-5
TGTGCCAGCAGTCAGACAGGGAGCTCCTACGAGCAGTACTTC
CASSQTGSSYEQYF
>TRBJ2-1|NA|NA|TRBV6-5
TGTGCCAGCAGTTCTCCCTGGGCCGATGAGCAGTTCTTC
CASSSPWADEQFF